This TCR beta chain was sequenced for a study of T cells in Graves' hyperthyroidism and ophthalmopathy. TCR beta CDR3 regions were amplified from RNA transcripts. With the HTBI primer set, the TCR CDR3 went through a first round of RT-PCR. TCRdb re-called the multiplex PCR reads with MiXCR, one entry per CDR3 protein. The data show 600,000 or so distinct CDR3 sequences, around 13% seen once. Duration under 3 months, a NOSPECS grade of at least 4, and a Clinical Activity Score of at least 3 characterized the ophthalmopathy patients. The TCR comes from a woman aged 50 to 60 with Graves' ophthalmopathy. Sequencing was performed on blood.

This CDR3 reads CASRPGDNQPQHF. The CDR3 coding sequence is TGTGCCAGTAGGCCAGGGGACAATCAGCCCCAGCATTTT. V and J are TRBV2 and TRBJ1-5, with a possible D match to TRBD1 (6 bases). The CDR3 is made up of 13 amino acids. V lost 9 bases to trimming and J lost 3 bases, with 12 bases between them. Germline V CDR1 and CDR2: SNHLY, FYNNEI. The full variable domain, with the rest looked up from reference TRBV2 and TRBJ1-5, is EPEVTQTPSHQVTQMGQEVILRCVPISNHLYFYWYRQILGQKVEFLVSFYNNEISEKSEIFDDQFSVERPDGSNFTLKIRSTKLEDSAMYFCASRPGDNQPQHFGDGTRLSIL.